Below, 9 T cell receptor beta chains from the same sample are listed, as sequenced in a study of metastatic and nonmetastatic thyroid tumors. Using MiXCR, TCRdb re-called clones from the PCR reads. The sample has 19,000 or so clones, 28% seen once. Not a single patient had been given any form of treatment at any point before undergoing thyroid surgery. Sequencing was done on a sample of tumor tissue. These receptor sequences come from a male donor with papillary thyroid cancer or a benign thyroid nodule (not recorded which). Some clones in this sample may be carry-over from other donors' samples.

This clone qualifies as medium-sized. J is TRBJ2-7 and V is TRBV10-3; 13 bases agree with TRBD2. In germline, CDR1 is ENHRY, CDR2 SYGVKD. Unmatched junction bases numbered 11, after V lost 10 bases and J lost 2 bases. CDR3 length: 16 residues. CDR3 sequence (DNA): TGTGCCACCGCGGGACTAGCGGGGCTCAGGGCCTACGAGCAGTACTTC. It yields the protein CATAGLAGLRAYEQYF.

On this clone: Germline and junction disagree at one end, which may indicate a read error. The V gene is TRBV7-3, the J gene TRBJ2-7; TRBD1 is a possible D gene (6 bases). CDR3 size: 13 residues. CDR1 SGHTA and CDR2 FQGTGA come from the germline V gene. CDR3 loop: CASSYTGFGEKYF. The CDR3 bases are TGTGCCAGCAGCTATACAGGGTTTGGCGAGAAGTACTTC.

This clone has at least ten counts. V and J are TRBV6-2 or TRBV6-3 and TRBJ2-3; 10 bases align to TRBD2. This CDR3 has 20 residues. V dropped 1 base and J dropped 0; count of bases not matched to a gene: 13. CDR1 is MNHEY and CDR2 is SVGEGT in the germline V gene. The CDR3 region has the DNA TGTGCCAGCAGTTACTTGATCATCCGGACTAGCGGAACTAGCACAGATACGCAGTATTTT. Translating it yields CASSYLIIRTSGTSTDTQYF.

The sample holds a few counts of this clone. The V and J genes are TRBV19 and TRBJ2-7; D unresolved. The germline gives CDR1 LNHDA, CDR2 SQIVND (reference sequence). Trimming stripped 5 bases from V and 0 bases from J, with 2 bases between. The CDR3 spans 11 residues. The CDR3 sequence: CASSGSYEQYF. The CDR3 bases are TGTGCCAGTAGTGGCTCCTACGAGCAGTACTTC.

This clone is medium-sized (0.01 to 0.1%) by share. The chain employs TRBV6-5 and TRBJ2-7; D gene unclear. The CDR3 has 15 residues. CDR1 and CDR2 (germline): MNHEY, SVGAGI. Trimming left V 3 bases short and J 0 bases short, with 12 bases between. CDR3 protein: CASSYSLDASYEQYF. As DNA, the CDR3 is TGTGCCAGCAGTTATAGTTTGGACGCCTCCTACGAGCAGTACTTC.

The chain combines TRBV2 with TRBJ1-6, with D perhaps matching TRBD1 (5 bases). CDR1 and CDR2 (germline): SNHLY, FYNNEI. Trimming left V 10 bases short and J 5 bases short, with 21 bases between. This CDR3 region has 16 residues. The CDR3 nucleotides are TGTGCCACTGGGACGGCGCGGTATTTCGATAATTCACCCCTCCACTTT. This codes for CATGTARYFDNSPLHF. The variable domain in full, completed from reference TRBV2 and TRBJ1-6, reads EPEVTQTPSHQVTQMGQEVILRCVPISNHLYFYWYRQILGQKVEFLVSFYNNEISEKSEIFDDQFSVERPDGSNFTLKIRSTKLEDSAMYFCATGTARYFDNSPLHFGNGTRLTVT.

This clone was observed a handful of times. This CDR3 reads CASSIQGSYEQYF. The DNA of the CDR3 is TGTGCCAGCAGTATACAGGGCTCCTACGAGCAGTACTTC. The gene calls are TRBV28 and TRBJ2-7; TRBD1 might be the D (6 bases). CDR3 length: 13 residues. V was shortened by 5 bases and J by 0 bases, with 8 bases between the two germline ends. Germline CDR1 is MDHEN and CDR2 is SYDVKM.

This clone counts as medium-sized. The V gene is TRBV20-1, the J gene TRBJ1-1, with TRBD1 matching over 8 bases. The CDR3 is made up of 12 amino acids. Germline loops: CDR1 DFQATT, CDR2 SNEGSKA (reference sequence). V shed 6 bases, J shed 5 bases, and the junction held 5 bases outside the gene matches. This CDR3 is CSAKQGVTEAFF. CDR3 DNA sequence: TGCAGTGCGAAACAGGGGGTTACTGAAGCTTTCTTT.

This clone has at least ten counts. The chain is built from TRBV14 and TRBJ1-4; D call uncertain. This CDR3 has 15 amino acids. The germline V gene encodes CDR1 SGHDN and CDR2 FVKESK. Between the trimmed V and J ends, which lost 1 base and 7 bases, there was a span of 13 bases. CDR3 loop: CASSQVKGNGEKLFF. DNA for the CDR3: TGTGCCAGCAGCCAAGTGAAAGGGAACGGTGAAAAACTGTTTTTT.